These 21 T cell receptor beta chains originate from one sample sequenced in a study of shared clonotypes between healthy human individuals. The table came from immunoSEQ multiplex PCR; TCRdb's copy has only in-frame clones and leaves some out. In the table there are approximately 2.5 million clones, roughly 92% of which are singletons. The sequenced sample was naive CD4+ T cells sorted from blood. Indicated subset: CD45RA+ positively selected. The receptor set was obtained from a man in his late teens or twenties in good health.

The genes are TRBV12-5 and TRBJ1-5, with D unresolved. The V gene lost 3 bases and the J gene lost 3 bases, with 9 bases spanning the gap. The CDR3 spans 14 residues. Germline V lookup: CDR1 LGHNT, CDR2 FRNRAP. The CDR3, as DNA: TGTGCTAGTGGTTTAATTAGTAACAATCAGCCCCAGCATTTT. Amino acid sequence: CASGLISNNQPQHF.

The chain uses TRBV9 and TRBJ2-3; 8 nucleotides agree with TRBD2. The ends lost 4 bases at V and 1 base at J; junction bases unmatched: 2. The CDR3 contains 14 residues. Per the germline V gene, CDR1 is SGDLS and CDR2 is YYNGEE. The CDR3 reads CASSSGLGTDTQYF. DNA for the CDR3: TGTGCCAGCAGCTCGGGACTAGGCACAGATACGCAGTATTTT.

With regard to this clone: This CDR3 is also generated by other DNA sequences in the sample. This rearrangement joins TRBV20-1 to TRBJ2-5; the D is unclear. Trimming left V 0 bases short and J 4 bases short, with 3 bases between. The CDR3 is 11 amino acids. Germline V gene sequence: CDR1 DFQATT, CDR2 SNEGSKA (reference sequence). The CDR3 DNA reads TGCAGTGCTAGAGATAGAGAGACCCAGTACTTC. Amino acid sequence: CSARDRETQYF.

The count of this clone is one. V usage is TRBV6-5 and J usage is TRBJ1-2, with 8 bases that match TRBD1. This CDR3 has 14 residues. The germline V gene encodes CDR1 MNHEY and CDR2 SVGAGI. Trimming took 2 bases from V and 7 from J; bases not matched to a gene: 6. Here the CDR3 DNA reads TGTGCCAGCAGTTACGGTACAGGGGGAGGTGGCTACACCTTC. Translated, it gives CASSYGTGGGGYTF.

This clone appeared a few times. The rearrangement joins TRBV18 to TRBJ2-2; D unresolved. The ends were cut back, 5 bases at V and 3 bases at J, with 4 bases in the middle. CDR3 length: 12 amino acids. Looked up from germline, CDR1 is KGHSH and CDR2 is LQKENI. In DNA, the CDR3 is TGTGCCAGCTCATTCGACACCGGGGAGCTGTTTTTT. It translates to CASSFDTGELFF.

The chain couples TRBV7-9 to TRBJ1-2, with 7 positions matching TRBD1. The CDR3 covers 13 residues. In germline, CDR1 is SEHNR, CDR2 FQNEAQ (reference sequence). Trimming took 10 bases from V and 5 from J; bases not matched to a gene: 10. In nucleotides, the CDR3 is TGTGCCACCGACGAGGGGGCAAGGTATGGCTACACCTTC. It is translated as CATDEGARYGYTF.

J is TRBJ1-6 and V is TRBV9, with D tentatively TRBD1 (5 bases). Trimming pared 3 bases from V and 4 bases from J, leaving 14 bases between. This CDR3 has 16 amino acids. Looked up from germline, CDR1 is SGDLS and CDR2 is YYNGEE. The CDR3, as DNA: TGTGCCAGCAGCGCCCCCGAGGGGTCTTATAATTCACCCCTCCACTTT. It translates to CASSAPEGSYNSPLHF.

The chain uses TRBV10-3 and TRBJ2-7; a weak D match, TRBD1 (5 bases). This CDR3 comprises 15 residues. Germline CDR1 reads ENHRY; CDR2 reads SYGVKD. V gave up 10 bases and J gave up 4 bases, with 23 bases separating them. The CDR3 loop is CATTPTGFGVYEQYF. For the CDR3, the DNA is TGTGCCACCACACCCACAGGTTTTGGGGTTTACGAGCAGTACTTC.

The rearrangement links TRBV7-3 to TRBJ2-1; D is perhaps TRBD2 (5 bases). This CDR3 comprises 14 residues. The V gene's germline CDR1 is SGHTA and CDR2 FQGTGA. V lost 5 bases and J 6 bases, leaving 14 bases between the germline ends. The DNA of the CDR3 is TGTGCCAGCAGCCCCGGGGAGAGCTTCAATGAGCAGTTCTTC. Its translation is CASSPGESFNEQFF.

The chain is built from TRBV6-1 and TRBJ2-1; D gene unclear. The germline CDR1 and CDR2 sequences are MNHNS and SASEGT. The length of the CDR3 is 13 residues. Trimming left V 8 bases short and J 6 bases short, with 14 bases between. The CDR3 region is CASRPRQINEQFF. The CDR3 DNA follows: TGTGCCAGCCGACCGCGGCAGATCAATGAGCAGTTCTTC.

The V call is TRBV5-6, the J call TRBJ1-2; D not resolved. The CDR3 extends over 15 amino acids. The V end was cut by 3 bases, the J end by 7 bases, with 19 bases between. CDR1 and CDR2 from the germline V gene are SGHDT and YYEEEE. CDR3 in DNA: TGTGCCAGCAGCTCGGGGTTTTCCCCTTTTGGTGGCTACACCTTC. It encodes CASSSGFSPFGGYTF. The whole variable domain, remainder taken from reference TRBV5-6 and TRBJ1-2, is DAGVTQSPTHLIKTRGQQVTLRCSPKSGHDTVSWYQQALGQGPQFIFQYYEEEERQRGNFPDRFSGHQFPNYSSELNVNALLLGDSALYLCASSSGFSPFGGYTFGSGTRLTVV.

The chain links TRBV30 to TRBJ1-6; D ambiguous. Trimming removed 4 bases from V and 7 bases from J, with 11 bases in between. This CDR3 region has 13 residues. CDR1 is GTSNPN, CDR2 SVGIG, per germline (reference sequence). CDR3 region: CAWTPAGNSPLHF. The CDR3 region has the DNA TGTGCCTGGACCCCGGCTGGGAATTCACCCCTCCACTTT.

The chain links TRBV29-1 to TRBJ2-5; the match to TRBD1 covers 8 bases. The trim removed 4 bases at V and 1 base at J, leaving 8 bases unmatched. The CDR3 has 15 amino acids. Germline lookup yields CDR1 SQVTM and CDR2 ANQGSEA. This CDR3 is CSVVSGTGRQETQYF. The CDR3 nucleotides read TGCAGCGTTGTATCCGGGACAGGACGCCAAGAGACCCAGTACTTC.

In the case of this clone: The same CDR3 also results from other DNA sequences found in this sample. This sequence joins TRBV18 and TRBJ1-5; D gene uncertain. Trimming took 3 bases from V and 3 from J, leaving 3 bases between them. The CDR3 runs to 12 residues. Per germline, CDR1 KGHSH and CDR2 LQKENI. The chain's CDR3 is CASSPPNQPQHF. CDR3 coding DNA: TGTGCCAGCTCACCCCCCAATCAGCCCCAGCATTTT.

The chain's CDR3 is CAIKRGAEEKLFF. Here the CDR3 DNA reads TGTGCTATAAAGCGAGGGGCGGAGGAAAAACTGTTTTTT. This chain joins TRBV7-9 and TRBJ1-4, with D possibly TRBD1 on 5 matching bases. Germline CDR1 is SEHNR and CDR2 is FQNEAQ (reference sequence). This CDR3 is 13 amino acids long.

The chain uses TRBV5-1 and TRBJ1-3; D is perhaps TRBD1 (5 bases). This CDR3 is built from 16 residues. The V and J ends lost 0 bases and 0 bases respectively, with 10 bases between them. CDR1 is SGHRS and CDR2 is YFSETQ in the germline V gene. The CDR3 loop reads CASSLEGRASGNTIYF. For the CDR3, the DNA is TGCGCCAGCAGCTTGGAGGGCAGGGCCTCTGGAAACACCATATATTTT.

This chain joins TRBV4-2 and TRBJ2-7; D is unclear. CDR3 length equals 14 residues. The germline gives CDR1 LGHNA, CDR2 YNFKEQ. V lost 0 bases and J lost 9, with 15 bases in between. In nucleotides, the CDR3 is TGTGCCAGCAGCCAAGATATTGCCTCGATAGTGCAGTACTTC. Its protein product is CASSQDIASIVQYF.

The chain is built from TRBV5-1 and TRBJ1-1; TRBD1 agrees at 7 bases. The germline CDR1 and CDR2 sequences are SGHRS and YFSETQ. This CDR3 comprises 16 residues. V shed 0 bases and J 5 bases; nucleotides not matched to a gene: 10. The DNA for the CDR3 is TGCGCCAGCAGCTTGGAGGGGGACAGAAGGGCGACTGAAGCTTTCTTT. It codes for CASSLEGDRRATEAFF.

The chain employs TRBV29-1 and TRBJ2-7; 8 bases align to TRBD1. The CDR3 is 13 residues long. Germline lookup yields CDR1 SQVTM and CDR2 ANQGSEA. J gave up 7 bases and V 7 bases, and 12 bases lay outside the gene matches. The CDR3 coding sequence is TGCAGCGCAGAAAGGACAGGGTTCGGAGAGCAGTACTTC. Translating it yields CSAERTGFGEQYF.

This chain uses TRBV4-1 with TRBJ2-7; D remains unclear. CDR3 length: 12 amino acids. Deletions cut 0 bases from V and 6 bases from J, with 6 bases between. Germline values: CDR1 MGHRA, CDR2 YSYEKL. For the CDR3, the DNA is TGCGCCAGCAGCCAAGATTATCGCGAGCAGTACTTC. Its translation is CASSQDYREQYF.

The rearrangement links TRBV30 to TRBJ2-7; 8 bases line up with TRBD1. Germline trimming cut 8 bases from V and 1 base from J; bases unmatched to any gene: 4. The CDR3 covers 12 residues. Germline CDR1 and CDR2: GTSNPN and SVGIG (reference sequence). CDR3 sequence (DNA): TGTGCCCTAGGACAGGGATCCTACGAGCAGTACTTC. Translation gives CALGQGSYEQYF.